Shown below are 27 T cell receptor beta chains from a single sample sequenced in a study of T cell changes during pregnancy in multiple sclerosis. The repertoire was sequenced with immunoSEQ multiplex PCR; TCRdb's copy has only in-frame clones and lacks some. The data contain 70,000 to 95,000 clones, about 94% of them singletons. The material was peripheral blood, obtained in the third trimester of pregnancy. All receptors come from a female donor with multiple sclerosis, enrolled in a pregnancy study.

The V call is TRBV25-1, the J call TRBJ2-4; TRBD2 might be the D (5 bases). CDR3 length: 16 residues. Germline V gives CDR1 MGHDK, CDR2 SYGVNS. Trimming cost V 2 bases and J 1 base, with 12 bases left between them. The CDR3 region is CASSEGSTMAKNIQYF. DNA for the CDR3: TGTGCCAGCAGTGAAGGGAGTACTATGGCCAAAAACATTCAGTACTTC.

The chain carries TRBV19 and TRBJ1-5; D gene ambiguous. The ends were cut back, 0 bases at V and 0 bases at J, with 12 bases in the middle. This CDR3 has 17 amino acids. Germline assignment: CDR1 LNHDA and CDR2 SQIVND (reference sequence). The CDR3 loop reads CASSIDSGSYSNQPQHF. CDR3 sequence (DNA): TGTGCCAGTAGTATAGACAGCGGTTCTTATAGCAATCAGCCCCAGCATTTT.

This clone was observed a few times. This CDR3 is CASSLSGRAYNEQFF. The CDR3 DNA follows: TGCGCCAGCAGCCTAAGCGGGAGGGCCTACAATGAGCAGTTCTTC. The V gene is TRBV5-1, the J gene TRBJ2-1, with 10 bases that match TRBD2. Per germline, CDR1 SGHRS and CDR2 YFSETQ. This CDR3 comprises 15 residues. Trimming took 4 bases from V and 2 from J; bases not matched to a gene: 3.

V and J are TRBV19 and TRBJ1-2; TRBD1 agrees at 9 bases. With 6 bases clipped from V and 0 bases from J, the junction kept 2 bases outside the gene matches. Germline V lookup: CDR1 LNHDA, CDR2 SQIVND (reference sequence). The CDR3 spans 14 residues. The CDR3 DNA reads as TGTGCCAGTAGCGGACAGGGGACTAACTATGGCTACACCTTC. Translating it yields CASSGQGTNYGYTF.

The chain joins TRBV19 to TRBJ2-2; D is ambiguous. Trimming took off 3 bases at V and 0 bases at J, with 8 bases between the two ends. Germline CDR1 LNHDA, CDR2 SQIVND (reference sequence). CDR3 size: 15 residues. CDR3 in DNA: TGTGCCAGTAGTATCCGCGGATCGAACACCGGGGAGCTGTTTTTT. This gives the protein CASSIRGSNTGELFF.

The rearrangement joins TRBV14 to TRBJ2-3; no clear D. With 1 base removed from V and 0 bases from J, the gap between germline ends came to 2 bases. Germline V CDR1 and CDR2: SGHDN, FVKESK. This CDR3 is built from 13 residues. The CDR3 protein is CASSQASTDTQYF. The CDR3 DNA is TGTGCCAGCAGCCAAGCTAGCACAGATACGCAGTATTTT.

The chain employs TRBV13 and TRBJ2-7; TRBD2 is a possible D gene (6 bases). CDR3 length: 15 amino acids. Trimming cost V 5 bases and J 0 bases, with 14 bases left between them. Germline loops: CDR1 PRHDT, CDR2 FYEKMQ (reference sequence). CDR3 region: CASSISGLVSYEQYF. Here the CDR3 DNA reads TGTGCCAGCAGCATTTCGGGACTTGTCTCCTACGAGCAGTACTTC.

The CDR3 nucleotides are TGTGCCAGCAGTGGCACGAGCGGGTCTTACAATGAGCAGTTCTTC. This encodes CASSGTSGSYNEQFF. The chain uses TRBV6-1 and TRBJ2-1; weak D call: TRBD2 (6 bases). The length of the CDR3 is 15 residues. V lost 4 bases and J lost 4, with 14 bases in between. Germline V gene data show CDR1 as MNHNS and CDR2 as SASEGT.

In DNA form, the CDR3 reads TGCGCCAGCAGCTTGGGAGTGAACCCTAACTATGGCTACACCTTC. Translating it yields CASSLGVNPNYGYTF. The chain links TRBV5-1 to TRBJ1-2; D ambiguous. Trimming left V 0 bases short and J 0 bases short, with 9 bases between. CDR1 SGHRS and CDR2 YFSETQ come from the germline V gene. The length of the CDR3 is 15 residues.

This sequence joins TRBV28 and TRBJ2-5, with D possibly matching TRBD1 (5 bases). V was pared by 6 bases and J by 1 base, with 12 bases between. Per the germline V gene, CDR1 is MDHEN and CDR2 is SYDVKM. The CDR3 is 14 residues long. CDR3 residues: CASSTDSVQETQYF. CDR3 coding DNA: TGTGCCAGCAGCACCGACAGTGTCCAAGAGACCCAGTACTTC.

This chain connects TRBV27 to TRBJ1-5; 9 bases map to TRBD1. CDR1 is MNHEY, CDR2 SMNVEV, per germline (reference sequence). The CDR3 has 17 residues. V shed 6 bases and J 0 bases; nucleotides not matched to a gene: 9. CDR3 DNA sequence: TGTGCCAGCAGACAGCAGGGACAGGGTTATAGCAATCAGCCCCAGCATTTT. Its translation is CASRQQGQGYSNQPQHF.

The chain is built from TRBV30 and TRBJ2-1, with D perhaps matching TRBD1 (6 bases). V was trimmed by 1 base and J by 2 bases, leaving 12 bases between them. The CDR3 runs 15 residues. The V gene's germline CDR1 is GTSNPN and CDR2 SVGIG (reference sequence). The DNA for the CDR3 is TGTGCCTGGAGTGGCGGACAGCTAGCCTACAATGAGCAGTTCTTC. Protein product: CAWSGGQLAYNEQFF.

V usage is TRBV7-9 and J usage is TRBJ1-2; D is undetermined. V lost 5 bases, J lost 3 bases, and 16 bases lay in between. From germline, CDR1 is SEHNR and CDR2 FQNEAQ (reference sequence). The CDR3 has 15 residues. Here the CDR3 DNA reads TGTGCCAGCAGCCCCCAAGCCAAAAAGTACTATGGCTACACCTTC. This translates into CASSPQAKKYYGYTF.

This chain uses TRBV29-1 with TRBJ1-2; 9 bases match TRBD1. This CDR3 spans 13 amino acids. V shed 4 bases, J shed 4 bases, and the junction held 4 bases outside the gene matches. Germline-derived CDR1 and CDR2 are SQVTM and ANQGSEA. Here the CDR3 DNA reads TGCAGCGTTGTTACAGGGGGCTGCTATGGCTACACCTTC. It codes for CSVVTGGCYGYTF.

CDR3 amino acids: CASSFRGANTGELFF. The CDR3 bases are TGTGCCAGCAGCTTCAGGGGGGCGAACACCGGGGAGCTGTTTTTT. This chain uses TRBV7-2 with TRBJ2-2; D possibly corresponds to TRBD1 (7 bases). CDR1 and CDR2 from the germline V gene are SGHTA and FQGNSA. V was pared by 3 bases and J by 0 bases, with 8 bases between. CDR3 length: 15 residues. Filled out from reference TRBV7-2 and TRBJ2-2, the complete variable domain reads GAGVSQSPSNKVTEKGKDVELRCDPISGHTALYWYRQSLGQGLEFLIYFQGNSAPDKSGLPSDRFSAERTGGSVSTLTIQRTQQEDSAVYLCASSFRGANTGELFFGEGSRLTVL.

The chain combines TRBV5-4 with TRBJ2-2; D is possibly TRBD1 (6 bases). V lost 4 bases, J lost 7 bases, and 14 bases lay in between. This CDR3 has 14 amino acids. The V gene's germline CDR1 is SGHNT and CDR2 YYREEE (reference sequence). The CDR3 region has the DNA TGTGCCAGCAGCCGACAGGTTTTGAACGGGGAGCTGTTTTTT. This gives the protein CASSRQVLNGELFF.

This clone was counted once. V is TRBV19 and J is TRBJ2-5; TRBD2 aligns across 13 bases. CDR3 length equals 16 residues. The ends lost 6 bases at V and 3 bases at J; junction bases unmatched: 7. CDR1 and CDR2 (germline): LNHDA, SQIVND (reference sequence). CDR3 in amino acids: CASSLTSGRPEETQYF. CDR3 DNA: TGTGCCAGTAGCCTGACTAGCGGGAGGCCAGAAGAGACCCAGTACTTC.

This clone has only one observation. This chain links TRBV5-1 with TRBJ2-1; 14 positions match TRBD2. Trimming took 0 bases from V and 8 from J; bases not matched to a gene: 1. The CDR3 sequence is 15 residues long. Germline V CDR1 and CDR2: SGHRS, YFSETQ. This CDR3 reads CASSLGGLAGDEQFF. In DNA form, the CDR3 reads TGCGCCAGCAGCTTGGGGGGACTAGCGGGAGATGAGCAGTTCTTC. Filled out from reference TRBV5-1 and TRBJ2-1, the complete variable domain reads KAGVTQTPRYLIKTRGQQVTLSCSPISGHRSVSWYQQTPGQGLQFLFEYFSETQRNKGNFPGRFSGRQFSNSRSEMNVSTLELGDSALYLCASSLGGLAGDEQFFGPGTRLTVL.

CDR3 sequence reads: CASSPSTGFTEAFF. In DNA, the CDR3 is TGTGCCAGCAGTCCGTCGACAGGGTTCACTGAAGCTTTCTTT. This chain links TRBV27 with TRBJ1-1, with 7 bases matching TRBD1. The CDR3 runs to 14 residues. Germline trimming cut 5 bases from V and 4 bases from J; bases unmatched to any gene: 7. Germline lookup yields CDR1 MNHEY and CDR2 SMNVEV (reference sequence).

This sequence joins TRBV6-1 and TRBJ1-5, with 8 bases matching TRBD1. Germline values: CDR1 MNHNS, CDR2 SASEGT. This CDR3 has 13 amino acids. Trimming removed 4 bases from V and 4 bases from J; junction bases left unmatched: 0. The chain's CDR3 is CASSGTGNQPQHF. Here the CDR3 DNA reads TGTGCCAGCAGTGGGACAGGGAATCAGCCCCAGCATTTT.

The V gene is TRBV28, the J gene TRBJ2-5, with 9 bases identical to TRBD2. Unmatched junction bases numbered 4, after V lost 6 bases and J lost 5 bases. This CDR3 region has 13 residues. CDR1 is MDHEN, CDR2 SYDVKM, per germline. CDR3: CASSRTSAETQYF. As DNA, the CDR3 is TGTGCCAGCAGCCGGACTAGCGCGGAGACCCAGTACTTC.

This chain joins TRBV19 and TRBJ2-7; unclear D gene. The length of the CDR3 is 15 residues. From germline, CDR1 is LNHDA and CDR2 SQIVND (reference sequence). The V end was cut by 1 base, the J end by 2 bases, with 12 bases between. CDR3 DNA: TGTGCCAGTAGTATAGTTCACCAGCGACCCTACGAGCAGTACTTC. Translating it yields CASSIVHQRPYEQYF.

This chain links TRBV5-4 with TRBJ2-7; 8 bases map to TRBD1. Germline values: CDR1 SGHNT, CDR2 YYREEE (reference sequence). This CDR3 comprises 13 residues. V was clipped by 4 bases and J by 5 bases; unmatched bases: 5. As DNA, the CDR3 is TGTGCCAGCAGCGACTACAGGGGGGACGAGCAGTACTTC. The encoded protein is CASSDYRGDEQYF.

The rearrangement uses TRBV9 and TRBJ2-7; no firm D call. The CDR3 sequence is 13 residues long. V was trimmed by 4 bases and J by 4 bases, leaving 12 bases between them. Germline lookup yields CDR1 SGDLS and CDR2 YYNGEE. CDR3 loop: CASSSPGGYEQYF. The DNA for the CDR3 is TGTGCCAGCAGCTCTCCCGGCGGTTACGAGCAGTACTTC.

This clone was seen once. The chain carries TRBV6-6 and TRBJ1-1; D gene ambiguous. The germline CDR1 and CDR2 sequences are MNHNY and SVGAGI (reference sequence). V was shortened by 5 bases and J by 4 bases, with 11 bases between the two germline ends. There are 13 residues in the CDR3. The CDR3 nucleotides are TGTGCCAGCAGTGTCCTTGAGGGCACTGAAGCTTTCTTT. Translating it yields CASSVLEGTEAFF.

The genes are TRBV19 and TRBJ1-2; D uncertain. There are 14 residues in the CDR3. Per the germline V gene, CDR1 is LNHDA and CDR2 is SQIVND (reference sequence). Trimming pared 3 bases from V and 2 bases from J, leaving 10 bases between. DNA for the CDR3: TGTGCCAGTAGTATTTCGGTTGCCAACTATGGCTACACCTTC. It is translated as CASSISVANYGYTF.

CDR3 in amino acids: CASSGAGNQPQHF. CDR3 DNA sequence: TGTGCCAGTAGTGGGGCAGGTAATCAGCCCCAGCATTTT. The V and J genes are TRBV19 and TRBJ1-5; possible D gene TRBD1, 5 bases. The length of the CDR3 is 13 residues. Germline V gene lookup returns CDR1 LNHDA and CDR2 SQIVND (reference sequence). The V end lost 5 bases, the J end lost 4 bases, and 9 bases lay between the germline ends.